This T cell receptor (beta chain) was observed in a study of CD8 T cells in ankylosing spondylitis. Study findings and constraints: Enrichment of disease-linked clones was reportedly significant in matched ankylosing spondylitis synovial fluid. A TCR beta motif of eight highly homologous variants appeared characteristic of ankylosing spondylitis blood. As for the disease-linked clones, they showed a CD8+ phenotype and occurred at relatively low frequencies in peripheral blood.

One entry per CDR3 protein results from TCRdb running MiXCR on the 5' RACE reads. The sample includes more than 650,000 distinct CDR3 sequences, approximately 12% of them seen just once. This clonotype turned up a few times. Its antigen is undetermined. The CDR3 is 14 residues long. The germline V gene encodes CDR1 SQVTM and CDR2 ANQGSEA. The junction had 2 bases not matched to a gene; V was cut back by 0 bases and J by 0 bases. The TCR sequence derives from a male donor with ankylosing spondylitis. V is TRBV29-1 and J is TRBJ2-7; TRBD1 agrees at 7 bases. The material sequenced was blood, either unsorted or a sorted T cell fraction (not recorded which). Here the CDR3 reads CSVEDRDSSYEQYF. As DNA, the CDR3 is TGCAGCGTTGAAGATCGGGACAGCTCCTACGAGCAGTACTTC.